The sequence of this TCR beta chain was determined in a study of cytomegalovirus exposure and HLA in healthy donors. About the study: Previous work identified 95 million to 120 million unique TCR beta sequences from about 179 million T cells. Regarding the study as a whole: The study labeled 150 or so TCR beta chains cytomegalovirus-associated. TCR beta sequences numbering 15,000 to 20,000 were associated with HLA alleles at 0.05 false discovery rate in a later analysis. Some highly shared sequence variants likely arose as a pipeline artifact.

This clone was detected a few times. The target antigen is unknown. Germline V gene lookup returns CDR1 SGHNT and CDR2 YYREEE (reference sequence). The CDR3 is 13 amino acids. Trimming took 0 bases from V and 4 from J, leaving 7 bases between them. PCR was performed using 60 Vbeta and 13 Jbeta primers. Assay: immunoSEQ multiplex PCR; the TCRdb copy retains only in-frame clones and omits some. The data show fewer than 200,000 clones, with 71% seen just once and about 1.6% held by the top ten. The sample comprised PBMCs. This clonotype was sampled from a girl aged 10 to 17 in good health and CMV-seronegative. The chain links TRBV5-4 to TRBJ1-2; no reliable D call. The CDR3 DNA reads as TGTGCCAGCAGCTTGGGAGCAAGCTATGGCTACACCTTC. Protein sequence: CASSLGASYGYTF.